The clone carrying this T cell receptor gamma chain was observed a few times. Its antigen remains unidentified. This specimen includes other DNA sequences encoding the same CDR3. The data are from a study of Vδ1+ human thymocytes. Whole-study findings and limits: Thymic TRG and TRD repertoires appeared highly polyclonal, with Gaussian CDR3 length distributions.

V dropped 4 bases and J dropped 10; count of bases not matched to a gene: 4. This CDR3 comprises 10 residues. Germline lookup yields CDR1 EGSTGY and CDR2 YDSYTSSV. RNA was extracted from the cells and then reverse transcribed. Multiplex PCR used pooled V-gene forward primers and a constant-region reverse primer to amplify CDR3s. TCRdb ran CATT on the multiplex PCR reads. The data hold tens of thousands of gamma-chain clones, with roughly 13% observed a single time. The chain combines TRGV4 with TRGJ1 or TRGJ2. The sample comprised Vdelta1+ gamma-delta thymocytes from the thymus. Subset described: FACS-sorted CD3+ TCRalphabeta- TCRVdelta1+ TCRVdelta2- thymocytes. The receptor was isolated from a child younger than two who had congenital heart surgery. The CDR3 nucleotides read TGTGCCACCTGGGACTTAAAGAAACTCTTT. Its translation: CATWDLKKLF.